This T cell receptor beta chain comes out of a study of blood T cell repertoires in COVID-19. Study context: T cells, B-cell-depleted T cells, or PBMCs supplied cDNA or gDNA.

This clone was picked up a small number of times. Trimming took 3 bases from V and 9 from J, leaving 7 bases between them. Germline assignment: CDR1 SNHLY and CDR2 FYNNEI. The CDR3 length is 11 residues. This table comes from immunoSEQ multiplex PCR, and its TCRdb copy is limited to in-frame clones, with some not included. The sample carries 70,000 to 90,000 clones, 83% recorded once. The chain uses TRBV2 and TRBJ2-3; D not certain. What was sequenced was peripheral blood. The receptor comes from a human donor in a cohort sampled during active COVID-19. CDR3 in amino acids: CASSDRATQYF. In DNA form, the CDR3 reads TGTGCCAGCAGTGACCGCGCGACGCAGTATTTT.